A selection of T cell receptor beta chains follows, all from one sample in a study of cytomegalovirus exposure and HLA in healthy donors. TCRdb's copy holds only in-frame clones and misses some; the assay was immunoSEQ multiplex PCR. The sample has about 170,000 clones, around 76% seen once. The sample was PBMCs. These receptors were obtained from a woman aged 25 to 39 in good health and CMV-seropositive. Each CDR3 is given with its conserved first and last residue. The order of the fields is V gene, J gene, clone size, D gene, CDR3 protein, CDR3 DNA. The D gene is left open where the match is weak. Some rows have no size entry. The others give once, few or many, or a class for an expanded clone.

v_gene: TRBV28
j_gene: TRBJ2-7
abundance: NA
d_gene: NA
CDR3aa: CASSLWGRPYEQYF
CDR3nt: TGTGCCAGCAGTTTATGGGGCAGACCCTACGAGCAGTACTTC

v_gene: TRBV2
j_gene: TRBJ2-3
abundance: NA
d_gene: NA
CDR3aa: CASRPGASRTSTDTQYF
CDR3nt: TGTGCCAGCAGACCGGGAGCTAGCAGAACGAGCACAGATACGCAGTATTTT

v_gene: TRBV9
j_gene: TRBJ2-1
abundance: NA
d_gene: NA
CDR3aa: CASSPEGDSSYNEQFF
CDR3nt: TGTGCCAGCAGTCCGGAGGGGGACAGCTCCTACAATGAGCAGTTCTTC

v_gene: TRBV21-1
j_gene: TRBJ2-1
abundance: NA
d_gene: NA
CDR3aa: CASSREARILAGDSNEQFF
CDR3nt: TGTGCCAGCAGCAGGGAAGCTCGAATTCTAGCGGGAGATAGCAATGAGCAGTTCTTC

v_gene: TRBV9
j_gene: TRBJ1-5
abundance: NA
d_gene: TRBD1
CDR3aa: CASSVDEGANQPQHF
CDR3nt: TGTGCCAGCAGCGTAGACGAGGGGGCCAATCAGCCCCAGCATTTT

v_gene: TRBV6-5
j_gene: TRBJ1-2
abundance: NA
d_gene: NA
CDR3aa: CASSPKQTYGYTF
CDR3nt: TGTGCCAGCAGTCCCAAACAAACCTATGGCTACACCTTC

v_gene: TRBV28
j_gene: TRBJ2-2
abundance: NA
d_gene: NA
CDR3aa: CASSETSIGELFF
CDR3nt: TGTGCCAGCAGTGAAACTAGTATCGGGGAGCTGTTTTTT

v_gene: TRBV27
j_gene: TRBJ1-6
abundance: NA
d_gene: NA
CDR3aa: CASSLYTGGWSYNSPLHF
CDR3nt: TGTGCCAGCAGTTTATATACGGGGGGCTGGTCCTATAATTCACCCCTCCACTTT

v_gene: TRBV2
j_gene: TRBJ1-2
abundance: NA
d_gene: TRBD1
CDR3aa: CASRAGQGYGYTF
CDR3nt: TGTGCCAGCAGAGCCGGACAGGGCTATGGCTACACCTTC

v_gene: TRBV18
j_gene: TRBJ1-3
abundance: NA
d_gene: NA
CDR3aa: CASSPSRVGNTIYF
CDR3nt: TGTGCCAGCTCACCATCTAGAGTCGGAAACACCATATATTTT

v_gene: TRBV7-8
j_gene: TRBJ1-5
abundance: NA
d_gene: TRBD1
CDR3aa: CASSPGQGVNQPQHF
CDR3nt: TGTGCCAGCAGCCCCGGACAGGGGGTAAATCAGCCCCAGCATTTT

v_gene: TRBV7-2
j_gene: TRBJ2-1
abundance: few
d_gene: TRBD2
CDR3aa: CASSGGTTQYNEQFF
CDR3nt: TGTGCCAGCAGCGGCGGGACTACCCAATACAATGAGCAGTTCTTC

v_gene: TRBV5-4
j_gene: TRBJ2-5
abundance: NA
d_gene: TRBD2
CDR3aa: CASSLTGTRLETQYF
CDR3nt: TGTGCCAGCAGCTTAACCGGGACTAGGCTAGAGACCCAGTACTTC

v_gene: TRBV18
j_gene: TRBJ2-1
abundance: NA
d_gene: NA
CDR3aa: CASSPPLNSGEQFF
CDR3nt: TGTGCCAGCTCACCACCGCTCAACAGCGGCGAGCAGTTCTTC

v_gene: TRBV5-6
j_gene: TRBJ2-2
abundance: NA
d_gene: TRBD1
CDR3aa: CASSSWDREDNGGELFF
CDR3nt: TGTGCCAGCAGCTCCTGGGACAGGGAGGATAATGGCGGGGAGCTGTTTTTT

v_gene: TRBV18
j_gene: TRBJ1-1
abundance: NA
d_gene: NA
CDR3aa: CASSPLPGNTEAFF
CDR3nt: TGTGCCAGCTCACCACTACCGGGGAACACTGAAGCTTTCTTT

v_gene: TRBV19
j_gene: TRBJ2-1
abundance: once
d_gene: TRBD2
CDR3aa: CASSLLAAPGGQFF
CDR3nt: TGTGCCAGTAGCCTCCTAGCGGCCCCTGGGGGGCAGTTCTTC

v_gene: TRBV10-1
j_gene: TRBJ2-7
abundance: NA
d_gene: NA
CDR3aa: CASSEQHTYEQYF
CDR3nt: TGCGCCAGCAGTGAACAGCACACCTACGAGCAGTACTTC

v_gene: TRBV7-9
j_gene: TRBJ1-3
abundance: NA
d_gene: NA
CDR3aa: CASSLALGGRSGNTIYF
CDR3nt: TGTGCCAGCAGCTTAGCGCTTGGGGGCAGGTCTGGAAACACCATATATTTT

v_gene: TRBV29-1
j_gene: TRBJ1-6
abundance: NA
d_gene: TRBD1
CDR3aa: CSVRTGGRSPLHF
CDR3nt: TGCAGCGTCCGGACAGGGGGCCGTTCACCCCTCCACTTT

v_gene: TRBV7-2
j_gene: TRBJ1-2
abundance: NA
d_gene: NA
CDR3aa: CASSLATAGGYTF
CDR3nt: TGTGCCAGCAGCTTAGCGACAGCTGGTGGCTACACCTTC

v_gene: TRBV7-2
j_gene: TRBJ2-2
abundance: NA
d_gene: NA
CDR3aa: CASSLVRGTVNTGELFF
CDR3nt: TGTGCCAGCAGCTTAGTACGGGGAACAGTTAACACCGGGGAGCTGTTTTTT

v_gene: TRBV14
j_gene: TRBJ2-2
abundance: NA
d_gene: NA
CDR3aa: CASSQDVSGELFF
CDR3nt: TGTGCCAGCAGCCAAGATGTGAGCGGGGAGCTGTTTTTT

v_gene: TRBV29-1
j_gene: TRBJ2-7
abundance: NA
d_gene: NA
CDR3aa: CSVSNGQFYEQYF
CDR3nt: TGCAGCGTCTCGAATGGACAGTTCTACGAGCAGTACTTC

v_gene: TRBV7-2
j_gene: TRBJ1-2
abundance: NA
d_gene: NA
CDR3aa: CASSLEAGVDGYTF
CDR3nt: TGTGCCAGCAGCTTAGAGGCGGGGGTCGATGGCTACACCTTC

v_gene: TRBV5-1
j_gene: TRBJ2-2
abundance: once
d_gene: NA
CDR3aa: CASSLGGSDRGELFF
CDR3nt: TGCGCCAGCAGCTTGGGAGGGAGCGATCGCGGGGAGCTGTTTTTT

v_gene: TRBV29-1
j_gene: TRBJ1-1
abundance: once
d_gene: NA
CDR3aa: CSVLANLTPEAFF
CDR3nt: TGCAGCGTTCTAGCGAACCTTACACCCGAAGCTTTCTTT

v_gene: TRBV5-6
j_gene: TRBJ2-5
abundance: few
d_gene: NA
CDR3aa: CASSLRGTETQYF
CDR3nt: TGTGCCAGCAGCTTAAGAGGAACGGAGACCCAGTACTTC

v_gene: TRBV10-2
j_gene: TRBJ1-5
abundance: few
d_gene: NA
CDR3aa: CASSESPNQPQHF
CDR3nt: TGCGCCAGCAGTGAGTCTCCGAATCAGCCCCAGCATTTT

v_gene: TRBV19
j_gene: TRBJ1-4
abundance: NA
d_gene: NA
CDR3aa: CASSIGGTYNEKLFF
CDR3nt: TGTGCCAGTAGTATCGGAGGGACCTATAATGAAAAACTGTTTTTT

v_gene: TRBV5-4
j_gene: TRBJ2-3
abundance: few
d_gene: TRBD2
CDR3aa: CASSILSGGATDTQYF
CDR3nt: TGTGCCAGCAGCATACTTAGCGGGGGGGCGACAGATACGCAGTATTTT

v_gene: TRBV28
j_gene: TRBJ2-7
abundance: NA
d_gene: NA
CDR3aa: CASSLGRRLSEQYF
CDR3nt: TGTGCCAGCAGCTTAGGGCGCCGATTAAGCGAGCAGTACTTC

v_gene: TRBV19
j_gene: TRBJ1-1
abundance: NA
d_gene: NA
CDR3aa: CASNRRTGNTEAFF
CDR3nt: TGTGCCAGTAACCGGAGGACGGGGAACACTGAAGCTTTCTTT

v_gene: TRBV5-4
j_gene: TRBJ2-5
abundance: NA
d_gene: NA
CDR3aa: CASSPGVGTQYF
CDR3nt: TGTGCCAGCAGCCCAGGGGTGGGGACCCAGTACTTC

v_gene: TRBV7-9
j_gene: TRBJ1-1
abundance: NA
d_gene: TRBD1
CDR3aa: CASSPQLGQGAGETEAFF
CDR3nt: TGTGCCAGCAGCCCCCAGTTGGGACAGGGGGCGGGAGAGACTGAAGCTTTCTTT

v_gene: TRBV9
j_gene: TRBJ2-7
abundance: NA
d_gene: NA
CDR3aa: CASSVEGTYEQYF
CDR3nt: TGTGCCAGCAGCGTAGAGGGGACTTACGAGCAGTACTTC

v_gene: TRBV5-4
j_gene: TRBJ1-6
abundance: NA
d_gene: NA
CDR3aa: CASNRRGLSYNSPLHF
CDR3nt: TGTGCCAGCAATCGTCGGGGTCTCTCCTATAATTCACCCCTCCACTTT

v_gene: TRBV30
j_gene: TRBJ1-2
abundance: NA
d_gene: TRBD1
CDR3aa: CAWEWGSGGYGYTF
CDR3nt: TGTGCCTGGGAGTGGGGTTCAGGGGGCTATGGCTACACCTTC

v_gene: TRBV7-6
j_gene: TRBJ1-2
abundance: once
d_gene: TRBD1
CDR3aa: CASSSRGDRGTGYTF
CDR3nt: TGTGCCAGCAGCTCCAGGGGGGACAGGGGGACTGGCTACACCTTC

v_gene: TRBV18
j_gene: TRBJ1-2
abundance: few
d_gene: NA
CDR3aa: CASSQYSGDNQRTF
CDR3nt: TGTGCCAGCTCGCAATATTCAGGGGACAACCAAAGGACCTTC

v_gene: TRBV2
j_gene: TRBJ2-5
abundance: few
d_gene: NA
CDR3aa: CASSEDRSSYF
CDR3nt: TGTGCCAGCAGTGAAGACCGGTCCTCCTACTTC

v_gene: TRBV19
j_gene: TRBJ1-6
abundance: few
d_gene: TRBD1
CDR3aa: CASSPIQGAWNSPLHF
CDR3nt: TGTGCCAGTAGTCCTATACAGGGGGCGTGGAATTCACCCCTCCACTTT